This T cell receptor beta chain appears in the sequencing data of a study of identical twins. TCRdb itself ran the 5' RACE reads through MiXCR, one entry per CDR3 protein. The table lists hundreds of thousands of distinct CDR3 sequences, around 20% of them singletons. Germline V gene lookup returns CDR1 LGHDT and CDR2 YNNKEL (reference sequence). V gave up 1 base and J gave up 0 bases, with 7 bases separating them. CDR3 length: 15 residues. A few counts support this clonotype. This sample was also put to use in a study of T cells expressing NK-cell markers.

This TCR was sampled from a young woman in good health. The chain is built from TRBV3-1 and TRBJ1-5; D gene ambiguous. What was sequenced was PBMCs. The chain's CDR3 is CASSQASGSNQPQHF. The CDR3 DNA follows: TGTGCCAGCAGCCAAGCAAGTGGTAGCAATCAGCCCCAGCATTTT.